Listed here are 22 T cell receptor beta chains from one sample, sequenced in a study of CXCR3 chemokines and chemotherapy response in bladder cancer. TCRdb processed the PCR reads anew with MiXCR; each CDR3 protein has one entry. Of about 9,000 distinct CDR3 sequences listed, approximately 22% are singletons. The sample here was taken from a patient whose treatment included neoadjuvant chemotherapy. All receptors derive from a human donor with bladder cancer that did not respond to neoadjuvant chemotherapy.

This clonotype ranks as medium-sized. The V and J genes are TRBV7-2 and TRBJ2-4; D uncertain. V lost 1 base and J 2 bases, leaving 6 bases between the germline ends. The germline V gene encodes CDR1 SGHTA and CDR2 FQGNSA. This CDR3 contains 14 residues. The CDR3 DNA follows: TGTGCCAGCAGCTTAGGGTCCCCCAAAAACATTCAGTACTTC. It encodes CASSLGSPKNIQYF.

Points on this clonotype: A far larger clone differs by one base, so this is likely a read error. J is TRBJ2-5 and V is TRBV10-3, with a tentative D call TRBD2 (7 bases). Germline CDR1 is ENHRY and CDR2 is SYGVKD. The CDR3 totals 16 residues. V was shortened by 6 bases and J by 11 bases, with 28 bases between the two germline ends. The CDR3 is CAIRDIVGGAGNEQYF. In DNA, the CDR3 is TGTGCCATCAGAGACATTGTTGGGGGGGCCGGCAATGAGCAGTACTTC.

At least ten counts were recorded for this clonotype. This sequence joins TRBV20-1 and TRBJ2-3, with D unresolved. Trimming shortened V by 4 bases and J by 7 bases, and 18 bases separated the two germline ends. The germline CDR1 and CDR2 sequences are DFQATT and SNEGSKA (reference sequence). CDR3 length: 14 amino acids. CDR3 protein: CSAIHPSKENTQYF. CDR3 in DNA: TGCAGTGCTATTCACCCTAGTAAGGAGAATACGCAGTATTTT.

By sample share, this clonotype is medium-sized. As DNA, the CDR3 is TGTGCCAGTAGTCAAACAGGGTCTGAGACCCAGTACTTC. Its translation: CASSQTGSETQYF. This chain links TRBV19 with TRBJ2-5, with D possibly being TRBD1 (6 bases). Germline lookup yields CDR1 LNHDA and CDR2 SQIVND (reference sequence). Trimming took off 5 bases at V and 5 bases at J, with 12 bases between the two ends. The CDR3 sequence is 13 residues long.

Regarding this clonotype: A far larger clone lies a single base away; this is likely a read error. The chain joins TRBV10-3 to TRBJ1-1, with D unclear. The length of the CDR3 is 14 residues. CDR1 ENHRY and CDR2 SYGVKD come from the germline V gene. Trimming pared 5 bases from V and 5 bases from J, leaving 15 bases between. This CDR3 is CAISYSPGGTEAFF. The DNA for the CDR3 is TGTGCCATCAGTTACTCCCCTGGCGGGACTGAAGCTTTCTTT.

This clonotype was found a few times. A far larger clone is a single base away, which makes a read error likely. The rearrangement joins TRBV7-2 to TRBJ2-5, with unresolved D. CDR3 size: 15 residues. Deletions cut 2 bases from V and 11 bases from J, with 21 bases between. CDR1 is SGHTA, CDR2 FQGNSA, per germline. CDR3 sequence (DNA): TGTGCCAGCAGCTTATGGGCGTCGGATTACAATGAGCAGTACTTC. Translation: CASSLWASDYNEQYF.

Concerning this clonotype itself: Only one base separates this from a far larger clonotype, so it likely reflects a read error. J is TRBJ2-7 and V is TRBV10-3; 7 bases are a match to TRBD1. Germline-derived CDR1 and CDR2 are ENHRY and SYGVKD. The CDR3 runs 14 residues. V lost 6 bases and J lost 4; bases outside the gene matches: 9. The CDR3 is CAISTGQAPYEQYF. The CDR3 nucleotides are TGTGCCATCAGCACCGGACAGGCGCCATACGAGCAGTACTTC.

As to this clonotype: This likely reflects a read error, since a far larger clone is one base away. The chain links TRBV10-3 to TRBJ2-7, with 7 bases matching TRBD1. The CDR3 totals 14 residues. The V and J ends lost 10 bases and 5 bases, in that order; junction bases with no gene match: 14. CDR1 is ENHRY, CDR2 SYGVKD, per germline. DNA of the CDR3: TGTGCCAGCAGCTTAGAGGGGGCTACCCACGAGCAGTACTTC. This gives the protein CASSLEGATHEQYF.

This clonotype was seen ten or more times. The V call is TRBV5-4, the J call TRBJ2-1; 8 nucleotides align to TRBD2. J gave up 4 bases and V 4 bases, and 13 bases lay outside the gene matches. The CDR3 is made up of 17 amino acids. The germline V gene encodes CDR1 SGHNT and CDR2 YYREEE (reference sequence). As DNA, the CDR3 is TGTGCCAGCAGCACTCCGCCTGGGCGGGGGGTTTACAATGAGCAGTTCTTC. It codes for CASSTPPGRGVYNEQFF.

This clonotype was counted a few times. This chain uses TRBV20-1 with TRBJ2-7, with D maybe TRBD2 (6 bases). The CDR3 covers 13 residues. From germline, CDR1 is DFQATT and CDR2 SNEGSKA (reference sequence). Trimming pared 5 bases from V and 3 bases from J, leaving 14 bases between. This CDR3 reads CSALLASGYEQYF. The CDR3 DNA is TGCAGTGCTCTCCTAGCGTCGGGCTACGAGCAGTACTTC.

This clonotype is labeled medium-sized. V gene TRBV6-2 or TRBV6-3 combines with J gene TRBJ1-5; no definite D call. There are 12 residues in the CDR3. Germline CDR1 MNHEY, CDR2 SVGEGT. Trimming took 1 base from V and 6 from J, leaving 4 bases between them. The CDR3 sequence is CASSYLGQPQHF. The CDR3 DNA follows: TGTGCCAGCAGTTACTTAGGTCAGCCCCAGCATTTT.

This clonotype is medium-sized. The CDR3 bases are TGTGCCAGCAGCTTAGACTCCTATGGCTACACCTTC. It is translated as CASSLDSYGYTF. V and J are TRBV7-9 and TRBJ1-2, with D hard to call. Germline-derived CDR1 and CDR2 are SEHNR and FQNEAQ (reference sequence). There are 12 residues in the CDR3. Trimming took 1 base from V and 4 from J, leaving 4 bases between them.

This clonotype was recorded many times. This chain connects TRBV5-6 to TRBJ1-5, with D possibly matching TRBD1 (6 bases). With 4 bases removed from V and 5 bases from J, the gap between germline ends came to 10 bases. The CDR3 covers 13 residues. Germline V lookup: CDR1 SGHDT, CDR2 YYEEEE. DNA of the CDR3: TGTGCCAGCAGCGCGAACAGGGATCAGCCCCAGCATTTT. Its translation is CASSANRDQPQHF.

V usage is TRBV11-3 and J usage is TRBJ2-3; D gene unclear. Trimming took off 5 bases at V and 3 bases at J, with 9 bases between the two ends. Germline lookup yields CDR1 SGHNT and CDR2 YENEEA. CDR3 length equals 13 residues. The CDR3 here is CASSGVSTDTQYF. In nucleotides, the CDR3 is TGTGCCAGCAGCGGGGTATCGACAGATACGCAGTATTTT.

On this clonotype: A far larger clone lies a single base away; this is likely a read error. This rearrangement joins TRBV10-3 to TRBJ1-1, with D perhaps matching TRBD1 (5 bases). Germline CDR1 reads ENHRY; CDR2 reads SYGVKD. Trimming removed 5 bases from V and 5 bases from J, with 18 bases in between. The CDR3 is made up of 15 amino acids. The CDR3 spells CAISPWGAGGTEAFF. The CDR3 bases are TGTGCCATCAGTCCGTGGGGCGCGGGGGGAACTGAAGCTTTCTTT.

The CDR3 here is CASSVSGTSAETQYF. CDR3 coding DNA: TGTGCCAGCAGCGTCTCCGGGACTAGCGCAGAGACCCAGTACTTC. V and J are TRBV9 and TRBJ2-5, with 10 nucleotides matching TRBD2. The CDR3 loop spans 15 amino acids. The V and J ends lost 2 bases and 4 bases, in that order; junction bases with no gene match: 5. Germline V gene sequence: CDR1 SGDLS, CDR2 YYNGEE.

With respect to this clonotype: One base separates it from a far larger clone, so it is likely a read error. This sequence joins TRBV6-1 and TRBJ1-2; unclear D gene. This CDR3 region has 15 residues. V lost 6 bases, J lost 0 bases, and 14 bases lay in between. Germline-derived CDR1 and CDR2 are MNHNS and SASEGT. The DNA for the CDR3 is TGTGCCAGCAGATCCCTCAGTGGAACTAACTATGGCTACACCTTC. Translated: CASRSLSGTNYGYTF.

The CDR3 nucleotides are TGTGCCAGCAGTTACGGACAGGGTCAGGAAGATACGCAGTATTTT. It translates to CASSYGQGQEDTQYF. The chain couples TRBV6-5 to TRBJ2-3; TRBD1 matches at 8 bases. CDR3 length equals 15 residues. V lost 2 bases and J lost 5; bases outside the gene matches: 6. Germline CDR1 reads MNHEY; CDR2 reads SVGAGI.

As concerns this clonotype: A far larger clone is a single base away, which makes a read error likely. The J gene is TRBJ2-2, the V gene TRBV6-5, with D unclear. The CDR3 sequence is 13 residues long. Trimming stripped 5 bases from V and 3 bases from J, with 7 bases between. Germline V gene lookup returns CDR1 MNHEY and CDR2 SVGAGI. The CDR3 spells CASSAEYTGELFF. The CDR3 coding sequence is TGTGCCAGCAGTGCAGAATACACCGGGGAGCTGTTTTTT.

Turning to this clonotype: A single base is all that separates this from a far larger clone, so a read error is likely. The gene calls are TRBV6-5 and TRBJ1-1, with D unresolved. Trimming left V 5 bases short and J 5 bases short, with 12 bases between. CDR1 MNHEY and CDR2 SVGAGI come from the germline V gene. CDR3 size: 13 residues. CDR3 residues: CASSEAPGTEAFF. CDR3 nucleotides: TGTGCCAGCAGTGAGGCCCCGGGGACTGAAGCTTTCTTT.

This clonotype is labeled as medium-sized. The rearrangement uses TRBV6-2 or TRBV6-3 and TRBJ2-7, with D possibly matching TRBD1 (5 bases). V was cut by 7 bases and J by 4 bases, with 14 bases left in between. The CDR3 loop spans 13 amino acids. From germline, CDR1 is MNHEY and CDR2 SVGEGT. CDR3 bases: TGTGCCAGCACAAGGGGCAGAGATTACGAGCAGTACTTC. It specifies CASTRGRDYEQYF.

This clonotype is medium-sized (0.01 to 0.1%) within its sample. The chain recombines TRBV29-1 with TRBJ1-1; 9 bases fit TRBD1. V was pared by 6 bases and J by 8 bases, with 1 base of the junction left unmatched. The CDR3 is made up of 10 amino acids. The V gene's germline CDR1 is SQVTM and CDR2 ANQGSEA. The CDR3 sequence is CSVGTGEAFF. The DNA of the CDR3 is TGCAGCGTCGGGACAGGGGAAGCTTTCTTT.